This is a list of T cell receptor beta chains from one sample in a study of blood T cell repertoires in COVID-19. Repertoires were generated with immunoSEQ multiplex PCR, while TCRdb's copy carries only in-frame clones and drops some. The sample lists about 200,000 clones, roughly 80% seen once, with roughly 12% in the top ten. The sequenced material came from PBMCs or T cells enriched from blood (not recorded which). The receptors shown here come from a man in his forties or fifties who had recovered from COVID-19. The CDR3 runs from the conserved cysteine through the conserved F or W. D genes are given only for firm matches. Not all rows give a size; the values are once, few, many and, for expanded clones, a class.

>-|-|TRBV28|TRBJ2-2|16
CASTSGEAGGFGELFF
TGTGCCAGCACCTCCGGGGAAGCAGGGGGGTTTGGGGAGCTGTTTTTT
>-|TRBD2|TRBV7-2|TRBJ2-1|14
CASSAGLAGAEQFF
TGTGCCAGCAGCGCTGGACTAGCGGGAGCTGAGCAGTTCTTC
>once|-|TRBV6-5|TRBJ1-5|14
CASRSQVSNQPQHF
TGTGCCAGTAGATCCCAGGTTAGCAATCAGCCCCAGCATTTT
>-|TRBD2|TRBV5-6|TRBJ2-3|16
CASSLRSGRSGDTQYF
TGTGCCAGCAGCCTCCGTAGCGGGAGGAGCGGGGATACGCAGTATTTT
>-|TRBD2|TRBV4-1|TRBJ2-2|16
CASSFGLATNTGELFF
TGCGCCAGCAGCTTCGGACTAGCCACGAACACCGGGGAGCTGTTTTTT
>-|-|TRBV19|TRBJ2-6|16
CASSTQDGSGANVLTF
TGTGCCAGTAGTACACAGGACGGCTCTGGGGCCAACGTCCTGACTTTC
>-|TRBD2|TRBV6-5|TRBJ2-1|15
CASMFGLAWGDEQFF
TGTGCCAGCATGTTCGGACTAGCATGGGGCGATGAGCAGTTCTTC
>-|-|TRBV11-1|TRBJ2-3|17
CASSLAPTGIERYTQYF
TGTGCCAGCAGCTTAGCCCCCACAGGGATCGAGAGATATACGCAGTATTTT
>-|TRBD2|TRBV4-3|TRBJ2-3|17
CASSQGPSGSSTDTQYF
TGCGCCAGCAGCCAGGGGCCTAGCGGGTCTAGCACAGATACGCAGTATTTT
>-|-|TRBV18|TRBJ2-1|18
CASSPPVGRAGSYNEQFF
TGTGCCAGCTCACCACCAGTTGGCAGGGCTGGCTCCTACAATGAGCAGTTCTTC
>-|TRBD1|TRBV2|TRBJ2-6|16
CASSSGQGSGANVLTF
TGTGCCAGCAGTTCCGGACAGGGCTCTGGGGCCAACGTCCTGACTTTC
>-|-|TRBV19|TRBJ2-5|11
CASTQRGTQYF
TGTGCCAGTACTCAAAGGGGGACCCAGTACTTC
>-|-|TRBV6-2/TRBV6-3|TRBJ1-1|13
CASSYSRTDEAFF
TGTGCCAGCAGTTACTCACGGACAGATGAAGCTTTCTTT
>-|TRBD1|TRBV6-1|TRBJ2-1|18
CASSVNTGGTGGYNEQFF
TGTGCCAGCAGTGTCAATACCGGAGGGACAGGGGGGTACAATGAGCAGTTCTTC
>-|TRBD1|TRBV4-3|TRBJ1-2|15
CASSQAFDRGTGYTF
TGCGCCAGCAGCCAAGCTTTTGACAGGGGGACTGGCTACACCTTC
>-|-|TRBV6-1|TRBJ2-1|17
CASSERYSGERGNEQFF
TGTGCCAGCAGTGAACGCTATAGCGGTGAGAGGGGAAATGAGCAGTTCTTC
>-|TRBD2|TRBV3-1/TRBV3-2|TRBJ2-3|17
CASSQVVAGARTDTQYF
TGTGCCAGCAGCCAAGTAGTAGCGGGAGCCCGCACAGATACGCAGTATTTT
>-|-|TRBV7-2|TRBJ1-6|15
CASSLRQSDNSPLHF
TGTGCCAGCAGCTTAAGACAGTCTGATAATTCACCCCTCCACTTT
>few|-|TRBV2|TRBJ2-2|13
CASSGENTGELFF
TGTGCCAGCAGTGGCGAGAACACCGGGGAGCTGTTTTTT
>-|-|TRBV27|TRBJ1-5|15
CARAPLNRRTRPQHF
TGTGCCAGAGCTCCCCTAAACAGGCGGACTAGGCCCCAGCATTTT
>-|-|TRBV5-4|TRBJ2-1|15
CASSFGGGTYNEQFF
TGTGCCAGCAGCTTTGGGGGGGGCACCTACAATGAGCAGTTCTTC
>-|-|TRBV3-1/TRBV3-2|TRBJ2-1|16
CASSGGGGTLYNEQFF
TGTGCCAGCAGCGGAGGGGGGGGGACCCTCTACAATGAGCAGTTCTTC
>-|-|TRBV5-4|TRBJ1-2|14
CASSWRGGNYGYTF
TGTGCCAGCAGCTGGAGGGGTGGGAACTATGGCTACACCTTC
>-|TRBD2|TRBV12-5|TRBJ2-5|16
CASGPGASGRAETQYF
TGTGCTAGTGGCCCAGGGGCTAGCGGGAGAGCGGAGACCCAGTACTTC
>-|-|TRBV19|TRBJ1-1|14
CASSMANFNTEAFF
TGTGCCAGTAGTATGGCAAATTTTAACACTGAAGCTTTCTTT
>-|-|TRBV5-1|TRBJ2-4|17
CASSPRGTTLAKNIQYF
TGCGCCAGCAGCCCGCGAGGGACAACCCTAGCCAAAAACATTCAGTACTTC
>-|-|TRBV4-2|TRBJ2-1|13
CASSQARGPEQFF
TGTGCCAGCAGCCAAGCGCGGGGGCCAGAGCAGTTCTTC
>-|TRBD2|TRBV9|TRBJ2-1|17
CASSPEGGPSSYNEQFF
TGTGCCAGCAGCCCAGAGGGAGGGCCTAGCTCCTACAATGAGCAGTTCTTC
>-|TRBD2|TRBV3-1/TRBV3-2|TRBJ2-1|15
CASTSGGAGYNEQFF
TGTGCCAGCACCTCGGGGGGAGCCGGCTACAATGAGCAGTTCTTC